This T cell receptor (beta chain) was captured by sequencing in a study of liver allograft versus peripheral blood T cells. Overall study: Graft-liver T cell receptor repertoires were compared against recipient peripheral blood repertoires.

This clonotype is deemed medium-sized. Its antigen remains unknown. Study conclusions and caveats: Intra-allograft T cell receptor repertoires in the liver reportedly differed from peripheral blood repertoires.

MiXCR was run by TCRdb on the reads, yielding one entry per CDR3 protein. The sample has about 11,000 distinct CDR3 sequences, about a quarter seen once; the top ten hold 1.5% to 2%. The receptor was isolated from a human patient who had a liver transplant. Some T cells may have come from the graft donor.

Written as DNA, the CDR3 is TGTGCCAGCAGTTACTTCGACAGGTCACCCCTCCACTTT. Protein: CASSYFDRSPLHF. The V gene is TRBV6-2 or TRBV6-3, the J gene TRBJ1-6; D might be TRBD1 (6 bases). With 1 base removed from V and 10 bases from J, the gap between germline ends came to 8 bases. Germline V lookup: CDR1 MNHEY, CDR2 SVGEGT. The CDR3 spans 13 residues.